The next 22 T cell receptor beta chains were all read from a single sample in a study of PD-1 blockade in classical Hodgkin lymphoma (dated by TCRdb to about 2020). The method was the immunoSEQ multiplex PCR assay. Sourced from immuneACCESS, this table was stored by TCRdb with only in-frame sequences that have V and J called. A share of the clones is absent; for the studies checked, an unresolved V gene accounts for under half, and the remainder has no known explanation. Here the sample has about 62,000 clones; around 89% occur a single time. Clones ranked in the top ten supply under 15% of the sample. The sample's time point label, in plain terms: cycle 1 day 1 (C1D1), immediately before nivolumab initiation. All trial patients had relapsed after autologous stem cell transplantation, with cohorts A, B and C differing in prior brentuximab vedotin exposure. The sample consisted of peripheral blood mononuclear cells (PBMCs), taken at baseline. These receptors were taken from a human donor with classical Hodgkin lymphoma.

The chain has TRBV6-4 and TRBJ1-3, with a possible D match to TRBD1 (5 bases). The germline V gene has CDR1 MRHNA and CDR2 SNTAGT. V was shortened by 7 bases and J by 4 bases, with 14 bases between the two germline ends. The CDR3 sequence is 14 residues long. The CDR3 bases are TGTGCCAGCACCTTCAGGGCGGAAGGAAACACCATATATTTT. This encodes CASTFRAEGNTIYF.

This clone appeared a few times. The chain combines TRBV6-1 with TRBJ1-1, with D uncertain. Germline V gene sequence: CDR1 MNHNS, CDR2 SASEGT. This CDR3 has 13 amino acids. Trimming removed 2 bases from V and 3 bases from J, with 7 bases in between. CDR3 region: CASSESVDTEAFF. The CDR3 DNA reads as TGTGCCAGCAGTGAAAGCGTGGACACTGAAGCTTTCTTT.

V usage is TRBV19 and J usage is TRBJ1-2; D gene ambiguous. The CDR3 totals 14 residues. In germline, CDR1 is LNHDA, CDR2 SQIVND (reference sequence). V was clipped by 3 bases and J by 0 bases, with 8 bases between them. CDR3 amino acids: CASSMRKANYGYTF. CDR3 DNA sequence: TGTGCCAGTAGTATGCGAAAAGCTAACTATGGCTACACCTTC.

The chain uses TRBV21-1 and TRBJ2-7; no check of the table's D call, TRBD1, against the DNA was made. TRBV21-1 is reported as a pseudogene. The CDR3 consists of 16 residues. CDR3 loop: CASEDRTMRITYEQYF. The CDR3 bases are TGTGCCAGCGAGGACAGGACCATGAGGATTACCTACGAGCAGTACTTC.

DNA for the CDR3: TGTGCCAGCTCACCACTTCCCAGGGGGCGAGTAATGGTTGGAAACACCATATATTTT. Protein sequence: CASSPLPRGRVMVGNTIYF. The chain employs TRBV18 and TRBJ1-3, with 8 bases fitting TRBD1. The germline CDR1 and CDR2 sequences are KGHSH and LQKENI. V was pared by 1 base and J by 3 bases, with 14 bases of the junction left unmatched. This CDR3 comprises 19 residues. Full variable domain (outside the CDR3, taken from reference TRBV18 and TRBJ1-3): NAGVMQNPRHLVRRRGQEARLRCSPMKGHSHVYWYRQLPEEGLKFMVYLQKENIIDESGMPKERFSAEFPKEGPSILRIQQVVRGDSAAYFCASSPLPRGRVMVGNTIYFGEGSWLTVV.

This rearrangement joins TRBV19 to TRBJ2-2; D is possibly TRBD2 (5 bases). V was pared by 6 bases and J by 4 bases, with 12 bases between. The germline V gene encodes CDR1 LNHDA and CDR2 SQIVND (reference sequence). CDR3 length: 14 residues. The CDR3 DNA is TGTGCCAGTAGCCCCCGAGGAGGCACCGGGGAGCTGTTTTTT. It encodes CASSPRGGTGELFF.

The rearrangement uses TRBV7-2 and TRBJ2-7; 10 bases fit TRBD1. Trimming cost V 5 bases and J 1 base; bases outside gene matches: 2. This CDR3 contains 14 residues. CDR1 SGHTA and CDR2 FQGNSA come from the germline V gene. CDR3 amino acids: CASSRQGASYEQYF. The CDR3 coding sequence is TGTGCCAGCAGCCGACAGGGGGCATCCTACGAGCAGTACTTC.

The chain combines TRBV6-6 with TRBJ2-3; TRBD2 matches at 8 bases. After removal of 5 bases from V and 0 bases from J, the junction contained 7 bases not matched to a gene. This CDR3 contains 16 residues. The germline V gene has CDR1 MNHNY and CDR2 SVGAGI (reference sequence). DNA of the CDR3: TGTGCCAGCAGTACCGGACTAGCCCCTAGCACAGATACGCAGTATTTT. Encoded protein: CASSTGLAPSTDTQYF.

CDR3 bases: TGTGCCAGCAGGGCCGCTGAGAGGACTGAAGCTTTCTTT. Translating it yields CASRAAERTEAFF. The chain recombines TRBV6-5 with TRBJ1-1; D is uncertain. Germline CDR1 is MNHEY and CDR2 is SVGAGI. V was cut by 6 bases and J by 5 bases, with 13 bases left in between. This CDR3 is built from 13 residues.

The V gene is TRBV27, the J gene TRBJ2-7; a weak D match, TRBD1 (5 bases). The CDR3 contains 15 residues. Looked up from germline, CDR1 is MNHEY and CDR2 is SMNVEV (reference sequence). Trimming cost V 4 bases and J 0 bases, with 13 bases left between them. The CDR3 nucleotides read TGTGCCAGCAGTTCATGGGGCAGTAGCTCCTACGAGCAGTACTTC. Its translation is CASSSWGSSSYEQYF.

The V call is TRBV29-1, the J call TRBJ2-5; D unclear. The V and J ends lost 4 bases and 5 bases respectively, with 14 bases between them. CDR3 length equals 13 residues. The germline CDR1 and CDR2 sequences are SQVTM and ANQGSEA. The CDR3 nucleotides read TGCAGCGTTGTGTGGGCTTTGGCTGAGACCCAGTACTTC. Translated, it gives CSVVWALAETQYF.

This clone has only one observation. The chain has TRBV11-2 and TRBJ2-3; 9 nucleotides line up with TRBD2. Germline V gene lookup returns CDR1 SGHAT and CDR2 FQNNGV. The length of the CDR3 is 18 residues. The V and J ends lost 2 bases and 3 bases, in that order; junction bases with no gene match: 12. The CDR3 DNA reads TGTGCCAGCAGCTTAAGGTCTGGCGGGGGGGCGAAAACAGATACGCAGTATTTT. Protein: CASSLRSGGGAKTDTQYF.

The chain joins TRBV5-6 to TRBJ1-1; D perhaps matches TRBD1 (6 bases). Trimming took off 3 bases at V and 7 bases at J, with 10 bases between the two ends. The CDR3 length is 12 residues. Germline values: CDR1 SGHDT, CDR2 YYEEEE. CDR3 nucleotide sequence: TGTGCCAGCAGCTGGGGGACATTTGAAGCTTTCTTT. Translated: CASSWGTFEAFF. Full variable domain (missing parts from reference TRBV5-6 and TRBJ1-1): DAGVTQSPTHLIKTRGQQVTLRCSPKSGHDTVSWYQQALGQGPQFIFQYYEEEERQRGNFPDRFSGHQFPNYSSELNVNALLLGDSALYLCASSWGTFEAFFGQGTRLTVV.

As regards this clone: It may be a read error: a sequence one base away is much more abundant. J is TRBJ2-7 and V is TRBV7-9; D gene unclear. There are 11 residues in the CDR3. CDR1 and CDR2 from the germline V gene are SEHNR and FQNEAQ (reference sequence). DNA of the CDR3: TGTGCCAGCAGCCAGTCCGGGCTACTGCACTTC. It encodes CASSQSGLLHF.

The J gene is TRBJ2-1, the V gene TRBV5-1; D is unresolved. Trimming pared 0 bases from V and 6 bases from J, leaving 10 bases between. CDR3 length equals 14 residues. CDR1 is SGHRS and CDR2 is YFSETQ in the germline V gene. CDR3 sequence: CASSLVEGLNEQFF. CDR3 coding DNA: TGCGCCAGCAGCTTGGTTGAAGGTCTCAATGAGCAGTTCTTC.

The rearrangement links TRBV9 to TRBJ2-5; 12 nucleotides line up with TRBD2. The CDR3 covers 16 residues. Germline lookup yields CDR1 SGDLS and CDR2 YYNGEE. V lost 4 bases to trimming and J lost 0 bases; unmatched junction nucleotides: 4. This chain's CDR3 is CASSSGLAGNQETQYF. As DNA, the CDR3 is TGTGCCAGCAGCTCCGGACTAGCGGGGAACCAAGAGACCCAGTACTTC.

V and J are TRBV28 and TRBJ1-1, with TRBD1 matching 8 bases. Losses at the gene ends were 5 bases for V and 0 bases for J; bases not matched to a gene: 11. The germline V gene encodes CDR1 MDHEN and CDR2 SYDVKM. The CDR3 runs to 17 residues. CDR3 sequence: CASSTYLQGGMNTEAFF. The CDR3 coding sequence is TGTGCCAGCAGTACGTACTTACAGGGGGGTATGAACACTGAAGCTTTCTTT.

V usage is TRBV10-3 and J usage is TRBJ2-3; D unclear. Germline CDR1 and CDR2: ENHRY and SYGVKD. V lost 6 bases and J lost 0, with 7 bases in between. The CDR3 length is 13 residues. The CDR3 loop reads CAISKQSTDTQYF. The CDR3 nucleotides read TGTGCCATCAGCAAACAAAGCACAGATACGCAGTATTTT.

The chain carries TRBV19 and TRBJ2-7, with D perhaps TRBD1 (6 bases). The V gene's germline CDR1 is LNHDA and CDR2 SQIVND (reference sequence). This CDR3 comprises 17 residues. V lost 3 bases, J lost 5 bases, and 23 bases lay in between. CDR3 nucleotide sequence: TGTGCCAGTAGTATCAATTACGGCTGGGCTTCAGGGGACGAGCAGTACTTC. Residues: CASSINYGWASGDEQYF. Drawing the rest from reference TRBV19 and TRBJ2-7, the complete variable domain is DGGITQSPKYLFRKEGQNVTLSCEQNLNHDAMYWYRQDPGQGLRLIYYSQIVNDFQKGDIAEGYSVSREKKESFPLTVTSAQKNPTAFYLCASSINYGWASGDEQYFGPGTRLTVT.

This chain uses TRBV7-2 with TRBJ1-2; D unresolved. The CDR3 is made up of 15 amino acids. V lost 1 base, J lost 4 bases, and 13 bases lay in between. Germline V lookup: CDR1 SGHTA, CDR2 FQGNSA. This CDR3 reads CASSLVEADLYGYTF. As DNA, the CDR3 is TGTGCCAGCAGCTTAGTGGAGGCAGACCTCTATGGCTACACCTTC.

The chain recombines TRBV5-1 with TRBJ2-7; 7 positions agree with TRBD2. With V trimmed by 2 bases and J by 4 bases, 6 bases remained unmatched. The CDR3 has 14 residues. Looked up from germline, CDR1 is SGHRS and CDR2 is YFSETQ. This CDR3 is CASSLGSGLYEQYF. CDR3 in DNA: TGCGCCAGCAGCTTAGGTAGCGGGCTTTACGAGCAGTACTTC.

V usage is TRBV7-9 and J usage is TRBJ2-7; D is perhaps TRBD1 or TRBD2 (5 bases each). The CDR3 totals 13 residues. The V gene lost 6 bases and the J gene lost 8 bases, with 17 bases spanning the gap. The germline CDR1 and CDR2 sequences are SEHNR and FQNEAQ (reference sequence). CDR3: CASSPWREGKQYF. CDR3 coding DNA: TGTGCCAGCAGTCCTTGGCGAGAGGGGAAGCAGTACTTC.